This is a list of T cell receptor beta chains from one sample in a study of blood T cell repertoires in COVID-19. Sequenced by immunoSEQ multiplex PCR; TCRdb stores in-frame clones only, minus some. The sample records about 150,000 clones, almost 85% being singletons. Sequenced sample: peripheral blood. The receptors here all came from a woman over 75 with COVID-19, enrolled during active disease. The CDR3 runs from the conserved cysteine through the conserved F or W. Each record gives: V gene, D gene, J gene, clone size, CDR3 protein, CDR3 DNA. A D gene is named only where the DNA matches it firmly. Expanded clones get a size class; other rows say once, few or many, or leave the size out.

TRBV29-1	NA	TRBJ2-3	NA	CSVEPGGTDTQYF	TGCAGCGTTGAGCCAGGGGGCACAGATACGCAGTATTTT
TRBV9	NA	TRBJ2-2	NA	CASSEQSTGELFF	TGTGCCAGCAGCGAGCAATCTACCGGGGAGCTGTTTTTT
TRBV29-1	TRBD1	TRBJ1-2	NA	CSVARYDRGGYTF	TGCAGCGTTGCGCGATACGACAGGGGTGGCTACACCTTC
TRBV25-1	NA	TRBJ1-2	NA	CASSQGGFFYGYTF	TGTGCCAGCAGTCAGGGTGGTTTTTTTTATGGCTACACCTTC
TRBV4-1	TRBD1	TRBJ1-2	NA	CASSQAQGPTYGYTF	TGCGCCAGCAGCCAGGCACAGGGGCCCACGTATGGCTACACCTTC
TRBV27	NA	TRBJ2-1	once	CASSLGQVVFREQFF	TGTGCCAGCAGTTTAGGCCAGGTTGTCTTTCGGGAGCAGTTCTTC
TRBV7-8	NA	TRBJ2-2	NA	CASSLNSGELFF	TGTGCCAGCAGCTTAAACTCCGGGGAGCTGTTTTTT
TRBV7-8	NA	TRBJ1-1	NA	CASSKLTDREAFF	TGTGCCAGCAGCAAATTAACCGATCGGGAAGCTTTCTTT
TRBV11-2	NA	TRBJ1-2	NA	CASSSTGYGYTF	TGTGCCAGCAGCTCAACCGGTTATGGCTACACCTTC
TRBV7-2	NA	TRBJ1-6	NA	CASSLEAPTESPLHF	TGTGCCAGCAGCTTAGAGGCCCCGACGGAGTCACCCCTCCACTTT
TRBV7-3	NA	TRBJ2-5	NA	CASSSISGGQETQYF	TGTGCCAGCAGCTCAATAAGTGGAGGGCAAGAGACCCAGTACTTC
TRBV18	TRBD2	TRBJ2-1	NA	CASSPQSGDYNEQFF	TGTGCCAGCTCACCACAGAGCGGGGACTACAATGAGCAGTTCTTC
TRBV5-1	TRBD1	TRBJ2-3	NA	CASSRDRGVDTQYF	TGCGCCAGCAGCAGAGACAGGGGTGTAGATACGCAGTATTTT
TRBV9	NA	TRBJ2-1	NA	CASSAQGSYNEQFF	TGTGCCAGCAGCGCCCAGGGGTCCTACAATGAGCAGTTCTTC
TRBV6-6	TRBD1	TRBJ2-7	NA	CASRDRGLAYEQYF	TGTGCCAGCCGGGACAGGGGGCTAGCCTACGAGCAGTACTTC
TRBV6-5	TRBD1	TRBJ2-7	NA	CASSLTGGPPYEQYF	TGTGCCAGCAGCTTGACAGGGGGTCCCCCTTACGAGCAGTACTTC
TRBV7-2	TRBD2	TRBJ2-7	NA	CASSHAAGGRIHEQYF	TGTGCCAGCAGCCACGCAGCGGGGGGGCGCATCCACGAGCAGTACTTC
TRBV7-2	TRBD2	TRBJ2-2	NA	CASSFRSSGGTPNTGELFF	TGTGCCAGCAGCTTTAGGTCTAGCGGGGGGACTCCGAACACCGGGGAGCTGTTTTTT
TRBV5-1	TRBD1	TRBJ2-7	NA	CASSLGDRAPYEQYF	TGCGCCAGCAGCTTGGGGGACAGGGCCCCCTACGAGCAGTACTTC
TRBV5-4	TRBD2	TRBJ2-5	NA	CASSSGLAVQETQYF	TGTGCCAGCAGCTCGGGACTAGCGGTACAAGAGACCCAGTACTTC
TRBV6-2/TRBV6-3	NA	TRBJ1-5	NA	CASSLGAELYNQPQHF	TGTGCCAGCAGTCTTGGGGCCGAATTGTACAATCAGCCCCAGCATTTT
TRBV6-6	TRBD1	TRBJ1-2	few	CASSPSGGVGYGYTF	TGTGCCAGCAGTCCCTCAGGGGGCGTTGGGTATGGCTACACCTTC
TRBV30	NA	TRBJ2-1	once	CAWTGGHEQFF	TGTGCCTGGACCGGAGGACATGAGCAGTTCTTC
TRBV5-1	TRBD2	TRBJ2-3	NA	CASSSGRLAGEDTQYF	TGCGCCAGCAGCTCTGGTAGGCTAGCGGGAGAGGATACGCAGTATTTT
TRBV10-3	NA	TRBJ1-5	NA	CAISESRQSQPQHF	TGTGCCATCAGTGAGTCACGACAGAGTCAGCCCCAGCATTTT
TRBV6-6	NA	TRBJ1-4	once	CASSFREIFEKLFF	TGTGCCAGCAGTTTCAGGGAAATATTTGAAAAACTGTTTTTT
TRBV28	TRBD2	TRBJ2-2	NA	CASSIAGGPTGELFF	TGTGCCAGCAGCATAGCGGGAGGGCCTACCGGGGAGCTGTTTTTT
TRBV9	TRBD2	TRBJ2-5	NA	CASSVLAGVKETQYF	TGTGCCAGCAGCGTACTAGCGGGGGTAAAAGAGACCCAGTACTTC
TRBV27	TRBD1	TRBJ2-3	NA	CASRMRGQGKKDTQYF	TGTGCCAGCAGAATGAGGGGACAGGGTAAGAAAGATACGCAGTATTTT
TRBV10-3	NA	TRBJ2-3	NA	CAISPSGGTDTQYF	TGTGCCATCAGCCCTTCCGGGGGCACAGATACGCAGTATTTT
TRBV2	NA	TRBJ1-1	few	CASRGQPHTEAFF	TGTGCCAGCAGGGGACAACCCCACACTGAAGCTTTCTTT
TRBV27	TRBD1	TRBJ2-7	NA	CASSFSPDRDEQYF	TGTGCCAGCAGTTTTTCTCCCGACAGGGACGAGCAGTACTTC
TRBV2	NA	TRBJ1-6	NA	CASSGSGQALHNSPLHF	TGTGCCAGCAGTGGTTCAGGCCAGGCCCTTCATAATTCACCCCTCCACTTT
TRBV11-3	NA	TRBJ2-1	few	CASSLGVSSSSNEQFF	TGTGCCAGCAGCTTAGGTGTCTCTAGCAGTTCGAATGAGCAGTTCTTC
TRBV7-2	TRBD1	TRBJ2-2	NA	CASSLTGQGLSGELFF	TGTGCCAGCAGCTTAACGGGACAGGGTCTGTCCGGGGAGCTGTTTTTT
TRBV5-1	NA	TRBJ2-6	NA	CASSLGTPHSGANVLTF	TGCGCCAGCAGCTTAGGGACACCCCACTCTGGGGCCAACGTCCTGACTTTC
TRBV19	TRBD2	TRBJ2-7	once	CASSLERERPYEQYF	TGTGCCAGTAGTCTGGAGCGGGAGCGACCCTACGAGCAGTACTTC
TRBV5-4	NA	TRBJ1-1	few	CASSPGTQEAFF	TGTGCCAGCAGCCCCGGGACACAGGAAGCTTTCTTT
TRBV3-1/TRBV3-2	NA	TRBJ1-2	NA	CASSQDRANYGYTF	TGTGCCAGCAGCCAAGACAGGGCCAACTATGGCTACACCTTC
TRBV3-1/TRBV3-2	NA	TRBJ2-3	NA	CASSQGVGGVPSF	TGTGCCAGCAGCCAAGGGGTCGGCGGGGTCCCGTCCTTT
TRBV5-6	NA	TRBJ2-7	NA	CASSLTRQSQYEQYF	TGTGCCAGCAGCTTGACGAGACAGAGCCAGTACGAGCAGTACTTC
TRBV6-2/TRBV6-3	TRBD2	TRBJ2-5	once	CASSPLAGVGTQYF	TGTGCCAGCAGTCCCCTAGCGGGGGTTGGGACCCAGTACTTC